The 7 T cell receptor beta chains presented below share a single source sample, sequenced in a study of shared T cell receptors in the human thymus. Sequencing was performed with immunoSEQ multiplex PCR; in TCRdb, only in-frame clones are kept and a portion is missing. Of hundreds of thousands of clones in the sample, 85% to 90% were seen once. These data also formed part of another study, on human thymus T cells.

The source material was thymocytes. Every receptor here comes from a boy under three years old with a congenital heart defect.

The chain recombines TRBV6-1 with TRBJ1-2, with D unclear. V dropped 0 bases and J dropped 8 bases, with 22 bases sitting between them. Germline CDR1 MNHNS, CDR2 SASEGT. The CDR3 spans 17 residues. The CDR3: CASSEALRGSEPPGYTF. DNA for the CDR3: TGTGCCAGCAGTGAAGCGCTTCGGGGTAGTGAGCCGCCGGGCTACACCTTC.

The gene calls are TRBV11-2 and TRBJ2-1; 8 bases line up with TRBD2. The V segment lost 2 bases and the J segment 3 bases; nucleotides outside the gene matches: 6. The CDR3 has 16 amino acids. CDR1 SGHAT and CDR2 FQNNGV come from the germline V gene. The DNA of the CDR3 is TGTGCCAGCAGCTTATTATCTAGCGGGCTCTACAATGAGCAGTTCTTC. Its translation is CASSLLSSGLYNEQFF. The full variable domain, rest sourced from reference TRBV11-2 and TRBJ2-1, is EAGVAQSPRYKIIEKRQSVAFWCNPISGHATLYWYQQILGQGPKLLIQFQNNGVVDDSQLPKDRFSAERLKGVDSTLKIQPAKLEDSAVYLCASSLLSSGLYNEQFFGPGTRLTVL.

The chain has TRBV15 and TRBJ2-1, with 7 bases that match TRBD2. Germline V CDR1 and CDR2: LNHNV, YYDKDF (reference sequence). CDR3 length equals 16 residues. With 4 bases clipped from V and 0 bases from J, the junction kept 6 bases outside the gene matches. CDR3 sequence (DNA): TGTGCCACCAGCACCAGAGCGGGATCCTCCTACAATGAGCAGTTCTTC. Translation: CATSTRAGSSYNEQFF.

In this sample, this clone turned up once. The rearrangement joins TRBV7-2 to TRBJ2-7; weak D call: TRBD2 (5 bases). Germline-derived CDR1 and CDR2 are SGHTA and FQGNSA. There are 13 residues in the CDR3. With 8 bases removed from V and 3 bases from J, the gap between germline ends came to 14 bases. CDR3 coding DNA: TGTGCCAGCGGCGAGGGTTACCACTACGAGCAGTACTTC. Translating gives CASGEGYHYEQYF.

V usage is TRBV14 and J usage is TRBJ2-1; D may be TRBD1 (6 bases). The V gene's germline CDR1 is SGHDN and CDR2 FVKESK. The CDR3 loop spans 18 amino acids. With 0 bases removed from V and 3 bases from J, the gap between germline ends came to 18 bases. CDR3 bases: TGTGCCAGCAGCCAAGACGAAGTTTTGAGGGACATCTACAATGAGCAGTTCTTC. This gives the protein CASSQDEVLRDIYNEQFF.

This rearrangement joins TRBV5-4 to TRBJ2-1; TRBD2 agrees at 9 bases. The V gene end was trimmed by 1 base and the J gene end by 3 bases; junction bases not matched to a gene: 11. Germline loops: CDR1 SGHNT, CDR2 YYREEE (reference sequence). The CDR3 has 18 amino acids. As DNA, the CDR3 is TGTGCCAGCAGCTTGAGGCAGCAGCTAGCGGGACGCTACAATGAGCAGTTCTTC. It encodes CASSLRQQLAGRYNEQFF.

This chain uses TRBV19 with TRBJ2-2; D is possibly TRBD2 (7 bases). V was trimmed by 8 bases and J by 4 bases, leaving 17 bases between them. The CDR3 runs to 15 residues. Germline CDR1 and CDR2: LNHDA and SQIVND (reference sequence). CDR3 bases: TGTGCCAGTCCTTGGGGGGGCGTCAGCACCGGGGAGCTGTTTTTT. Translated, it gives CASPWGGVSTGELFF.